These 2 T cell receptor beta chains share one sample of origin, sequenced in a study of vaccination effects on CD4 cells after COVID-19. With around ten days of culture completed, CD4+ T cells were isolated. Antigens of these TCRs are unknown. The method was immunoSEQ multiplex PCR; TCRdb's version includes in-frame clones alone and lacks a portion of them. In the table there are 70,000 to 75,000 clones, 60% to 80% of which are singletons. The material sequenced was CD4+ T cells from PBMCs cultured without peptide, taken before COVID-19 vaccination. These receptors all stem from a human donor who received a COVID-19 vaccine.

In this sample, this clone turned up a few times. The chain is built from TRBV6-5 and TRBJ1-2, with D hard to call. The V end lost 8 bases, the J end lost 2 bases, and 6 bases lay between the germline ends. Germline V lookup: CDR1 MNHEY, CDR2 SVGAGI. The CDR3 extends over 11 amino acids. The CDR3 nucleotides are TGTGCCAGCGGGCCGAACTATGGCTACACCTTC. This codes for CASGPNYGYTF.

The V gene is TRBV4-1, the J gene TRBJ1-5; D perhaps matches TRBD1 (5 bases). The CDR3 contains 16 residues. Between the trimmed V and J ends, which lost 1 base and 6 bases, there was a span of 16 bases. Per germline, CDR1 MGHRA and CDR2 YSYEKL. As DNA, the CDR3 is TGCGCCAGCAGCCAAGGGGGAAGTCAGGGAAGTCAGCCCCAGCATTTT. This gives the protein CASSQGGSQGSQPQHF.